The 22 T cell receptor beta chains given below trace back to one sample, sequenced in a study of cytomegalovirus exposure and HLA in healthy donors. The PCR was carried out with 60 Vbeta primers and 13 Jbeta primers. Clones were sequenced by immunoSEQ multiplex PCR, and TCRdb holds only the in-frame ones, with some missing. The profile covers around 300,000 clones, with roughly 90% appearing a single time and roughly 2.3% taken by the ten largest. Sequencing input: PBMCs. Receptors originate from a woman aged 18-35 years in good health and CMV-seronegative.

The DNA for the CDR3 is TGTGCCAGCAGCTTAGGAACCTATAGCAATCAGCCCCAGCATTTT. Amino acid sequence: CASSLGTYSNQPQHF. This chain links TRBV7-2 with TRBJ1-5; unclear D gene. CDR3 size: 15 residues. The V end lost 1 base, the J end lost 0 bases, and 7 bases lay between the germline ends. Germline CDR1 reads SGHTA; CDR2 reads FQGNSA.

The V call is TRBV2, the J call TRBJ2-5, with 10 bases fitting TRBD2. The V gene end was trimmed by 11 bases and the J gene end by 4 bases; junction bases not matched to a gene: 10. From germline, CDR1 is SNHLY and CDR2 FYNNEI. The CDR3 has 14 residues. The CDR3, as DNA: TGTGCCTCCCTTCGGGGACTAGCGCTAGAGACCCAGTACTTC. Residues: CASLRGLALETQYF.

This chain connects TRBV7-3 to TRBJ2-1; 11 bases are shared with TRBD2. V was pared by 3 bases and J by 6 bases, with 4 bases of the junction left unmatched. CDR1 is SGHTA and CDR2 is FQGTGA in the germline V gene. This CDR3 region has 15 residues. The CDR3 sequence: CASSFSGRGGNEQFF. CDR3 in DNA: TGTGCCAGCAGCTTTAGCGGGAGGGGGGGCAATGAGCAGTTCTTC.

The chain's CDR3 is CASPQWRGSYEQYF. For the CDR3, the DNA is TGTGCCAGCCCTCAATGGAGGGGATCTTACGAGCAGTACTTC. The chain links TRBV2 to TRBJ2-7; tentative D call: TRBD2 (6 bases). This CDR3 comprises 14 residues. Between the trimmed V and J ends, which lost 8 bases and 4 bases, there was a span of 18 bases. Germline V lookup: CDR1 SNHLY, CDR2 FYNNEI.

The table lists this clone with a count of one. Mismatch with germline at one junction end may stem from a read error. The rearrangement links TRBV10-2 to TRBJ1-1; D is undetermined. The CDR3 consists of 14 residues. The germline V gene encodes CDR1 WSHSY and CDR2 SAAADI. CDR3 sequence reads: CASSVERMNAEAFF. The DNA of the CDR3 is TGCGCCAGCAGTGTAGAAAGAATGAACGCTGAAGCTTTCTTT.

The J gene is TRBJ2-5, the V gene TRBV7-2; possibly TRBD2 for D (7 bases). Trimming removed 1 base from V and 4 bases from J, with 19 bases in between. Germline V gene data show CDR1 as SGHTA and CDR2 as FQGNSA. The CDR3 length is 17 residues. The DNA of the CDR3 is TGTGCCAGCAGCTTAGGAGGCACCGGGGGGCTGGGAGAGACCCAGTACTTC. The encoded protein is CASSLGGTGGLGETQYF.

The chain couples TRBV5-1 to TRBJ2-5; D perhaps matches TRBD2 (6 bases). CDR1 is SGHRS and CDR2 is YFSETQ in the germline V gene. The CDR3 sequence is 16 residues long. Trimming cost V 0 bases and J 8 bases, with 20 bases left between them. CDR3 amino acids: CASSLDGQTRLDTQYF. In DNA, the CDR3 is TGCGCCAGCAGCTTGGATGGGCAGACCCGACTAGATACCCAGTACTTC.

CDR3: CASSHGSNTIYF. The DNA for the CDR3 is TGTGCCAGCAGCCACGGGTCGAACACCATATATTTT. This chain uses TRBV7-9 with TRBJ1-3; D unresolved. V was trimmed by 5 bases and J by 7 bases, leaving 9 bases between them. CDR3 length: 12 amino acids. CDR1 is SEHNR, CDR2 FQNEAQ, per germline (reference sequence).

The J gene is TRBJ1-2, the V gene TRBV19; D call uncertain. Trimming shortened V by 1 base and J by 6 bases, and 15 bases separated the two germline ends. The CDR3 length is 15 residues. Germline CDR1 reads LNHDA; CDR2 reads SQIVND (reference sequence). The CDR3 sequence: CASSIARLVAHGYTF. The CDR3 nucleotides are TGTGCCAGTAGTATAGCGAGGTTGGTAGCCCATGGCTACACCTTC.

This chain links TRBV7-3 with TRBJ2-7; 10 nucleotides line up with TRBD1. In germline, CDR1 is SGHTA, CDR2 FQGTGA. V trimming: 2 bases; J trimming: 7 bases; junction bases outside the gene matches: 8. The CDR3 runs to 15 residues. This CDR3 is CASSLGDRGRWEQYF. In DNA form, the CDR3 reads TGTGCCAGCAGCTTAGGGGACAGGGGACGTTGGGAGCAGTACTTC.

The rearrangement links TRBV10-3 to TRBJ1-1; no clear D gene. Germline-derived CDR1 and CDR2 are ENHRY and SYGVKD. V dropped 3 bases and J dropped 3 bases, with 5 bases sitting between them. This CDR3 is 12 amino acids long. This chain's CDR3 is CAISDGDTEAFF. The CDR3 region has the DNA TGTGCCATCAGTGACGGGGACACTGAAGCTTTCTTT.

As to this clone: Other DNA sequences of this sample code for an identical CDR3. The V call is TRBV27, the J call TRBJ2-5, with 7 bases that match TRBD2. CDR3 length: 14 amino acids. Per germline, CDR1 MNHEY and CDR2 SMNVEV (reference sequence). Trimming took 3 bases from V and 1 from J; bases not matched to a gene: 2. CDR3 nucleotide sequence: TGTGCCAGCAGTTTCGGCGGGAGCCAAGAGACCCAGTACTTC. Protein product: CASSFGGSQETQYF.

The J gene is TRBJ1-5, the V gene TRBV7-9, with TRBD1 identical over 7 bases. The V and J ends lost 10 bases and 4 bases, in that order; junction bases with no gene match: 7. This CDR3 contains 13 residues. From germline, CDR1 is SEHNR and CDR2 FQNEAQ (reference sequence). In DNA, the CDR3 is TGTGCCACCCAGGGGGAAGGGAATCAGCCCCAGCATTTT. Protein product: CATQGEGNQPQHF. The full variable domain, completed using reference TRBV7-9 and TRBJ1-5, is DTGVSQNPRHKITKRGQNVTFRCDPISEHNRLYWYRQTLGQGPEFLTYFQNEAQLEKSRLLSDRFSAERPKGSFSTLEIQRTEQGDSAMYLCATQGEGNQPQHFGDGTRLSIL.

V gene TRBV27 combines with J gene TRBJ2-2; TRBD2 matches 10 bases. The CDR3 length is 17 residues. V lost 2 bases to trimming and J lost 9 bases; unmatched junction nucleotides: 12. CDR1 and CDR2 from the germline V gene are MNHEY and SMNVEV (reference sequence). CDR3 DNA: TGTGCCAGCAGTTTAACCCCCCTAGCGGGGGATATCCGGGAGCTGTTTTTT. It encodes CASSLTPLAGDIRELFF.

V usage is TRBV11-1 and J usage is TRBJ2-3; D perhaps matches TRBD2 (5 bases). V shed 4 bases and J shed 1 base, with 15 bases lying between them. CDR3 length equals 16 residues. Germline CDR1 and CDR2: SGHAT and FQDESV (reference sequence). In DNA form, the CDR3 reads TGTGCCAGCAGCTCGGCCCCACGTAGCGGCACAGATACGCAGTATTTT. It translates to CASSSAPRSGTDTQYF.

This chain joins TRBV20-1 and TRBJ2-5; possibly TRBD2 for D (5 bases). The CDR3 contains 11 residues. The V gene's germline CDR1 is DFQATT and CDR2 SNEGSKA (reference sequence). The V and J ends lost 4 bases and 5 bases respectively, with 8 bases between them. CDR3 in DNA: TGCAGTGCTACTCGAGGGGAGACCCAGTACTTC. This codes for CSATRGETQYF.

This sequence joins TRBV25-1 and TRBJ2-5; 9 nucleotides line up with TRBD1. V trimming: 3 bases; J trimming: 5 bases; junction bases outside the gene matches: 10. Looked up from germline, CDR1 is MGHDK and CDR2 is SYGVNS. There are 16 residues in the CDR3. The chain's CDR3 is CASSDSYRGRGETQYF. The CDR3 coding sequence is TGTGCCAGCAGTGACTCATACAGGGGGCGAGGGGAGACCCAGTACTTC.

V gene TRBV15 combines with J gene TRBJ2-2; TRBD1 matches at 7 bases. This CDR3 spans 15 amino acids. The J segment lost 6 bases and the V segment lost 0 bases, leaving 4 bases of the junction unmatched. CDR1 is LNHNV, CDR2 YYDKDF, per germline (reference sequence). CDR3 DNA sequence: TGTGCCACCAGCAGAGACACAGGGGACGCCGGGGAGCTGTTTTTT. As protein: CATSRDTGDAGELFF.

The chain employs TRBV6-1 and TRBJ2-1, with D maybe TRBD2 (6 bases). Per the germline V gene, CDR1 is MNHNS and CDR2 is SASEGT. The ends were cut back, 2 bases at V and 2 bases at J, with 10 bases in the middle. The CDR3 has 15 residues. The CDR3 DNA reads TGTGCCAGCAGTGAATTGCGGGGAACCTACAATGAGCAGTTCTTC. Translation gives CASSELRGTYNEQFF.

This sequence joins TRBV2 and TRBJ2-5, with 9 bases lining up with TRBD1. The DNA matches TRBJ2-7 better at its end, which makes the J call doubtful. This CDR3 has 14 residues. The germline CDR1 and CDR2 sequences are SNHLY and FYNNEI. Here the CDR3 DNA reads TGTGCCAGCATGGTGGGACAGGGTGGCAACGAGCAGTACTTC. Its translation: CASMVGQGGNEQYF.

The rearrangement uses TRBV14 and TRBJ1-2; D is ambiguous. There are 12 residues in the CDR3. Germline V lookup: CDR1 SGHDN, CDR2 FVKESK. V was pared by 1 base and J by 5 bases, with 5 bases between. This CDR3 reads CASSQGAYGYTF. In DNA form, the CDR3 reads TGTGCCAGCAGCCAAGGAGCGTATGGCTACACCTTC.

The chain recombines TRBV6-1 with TRBJ2-3, with 9 bases identical to TRBD1. Germline CDR1 MNHNS, CDR2 SASEGT. The CDR3 is 13 residues long. The J segment lost 5 bases and the V segment lost 5 bases, leaving 2 bases of the junction unmatched. As DNA, the CDR3 is TGTGCCAGCAGTAACAGGGGGCGAGATACGCAGTATTTT. Residues: CASSNRGRDTQYF.